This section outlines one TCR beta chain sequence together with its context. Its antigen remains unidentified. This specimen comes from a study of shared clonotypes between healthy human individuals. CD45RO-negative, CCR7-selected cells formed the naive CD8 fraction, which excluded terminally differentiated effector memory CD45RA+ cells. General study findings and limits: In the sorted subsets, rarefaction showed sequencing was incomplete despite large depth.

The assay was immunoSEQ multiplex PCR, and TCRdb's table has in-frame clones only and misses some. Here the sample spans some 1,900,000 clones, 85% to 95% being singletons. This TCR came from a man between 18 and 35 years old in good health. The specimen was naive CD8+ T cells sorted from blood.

The CDR3 protein is CAWNDRLSYEQYF. CDR3 DNA: TGTGCCTGGAACGACAGGCTCTCCTACGAGCAGTACTTC. The chain employs TRBV30 and TRBJ2-7; possible D gene TRBD1, 6 bases. Germline CDR1 is GTSNPN and CDR2 is SVGIG (reference sequence). The ends were cut back, 4 bases at V and 0 bases at J, with 10 bases in the middle. This CDR3 is built from 13 residues.